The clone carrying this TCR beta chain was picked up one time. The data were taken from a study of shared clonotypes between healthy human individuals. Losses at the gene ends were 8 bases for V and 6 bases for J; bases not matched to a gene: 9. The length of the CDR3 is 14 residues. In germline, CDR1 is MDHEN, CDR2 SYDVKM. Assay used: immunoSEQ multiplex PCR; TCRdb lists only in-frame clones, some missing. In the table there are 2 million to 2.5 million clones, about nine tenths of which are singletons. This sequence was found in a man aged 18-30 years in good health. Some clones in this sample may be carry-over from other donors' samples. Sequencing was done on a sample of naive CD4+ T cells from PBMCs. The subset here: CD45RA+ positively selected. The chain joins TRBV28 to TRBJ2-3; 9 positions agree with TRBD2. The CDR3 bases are TGTGCCAGCTGCTCTAGCGGGACCCGGGATACGCAGTATTTT. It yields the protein CASCSSGTRDTQYF. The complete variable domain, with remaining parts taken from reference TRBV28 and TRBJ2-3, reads DVKVTQSSRYLVKRTGEKVFLECVQDMDHENMFWYRQDPGLGLRLIYFSYDVKMKEKGDIPEGYSVSREKKERFSLILESASTNQTSMYLCASCSSGTRDTQYFGPGTRLTVL.